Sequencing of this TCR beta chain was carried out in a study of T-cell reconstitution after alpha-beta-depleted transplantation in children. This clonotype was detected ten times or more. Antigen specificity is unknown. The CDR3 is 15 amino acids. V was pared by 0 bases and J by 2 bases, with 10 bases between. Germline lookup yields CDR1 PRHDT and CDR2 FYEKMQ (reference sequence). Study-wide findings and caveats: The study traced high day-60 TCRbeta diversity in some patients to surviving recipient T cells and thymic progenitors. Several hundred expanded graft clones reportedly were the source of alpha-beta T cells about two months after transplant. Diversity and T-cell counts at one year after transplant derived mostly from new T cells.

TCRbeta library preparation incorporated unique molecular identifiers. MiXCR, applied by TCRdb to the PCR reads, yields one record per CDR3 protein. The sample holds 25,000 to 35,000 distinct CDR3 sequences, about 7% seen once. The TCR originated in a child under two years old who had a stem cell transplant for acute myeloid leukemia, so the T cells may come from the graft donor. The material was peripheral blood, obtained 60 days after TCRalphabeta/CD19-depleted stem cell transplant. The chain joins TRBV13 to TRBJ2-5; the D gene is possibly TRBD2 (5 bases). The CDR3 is CASSLGPRGQETQYF. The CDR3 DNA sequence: TGTGCCAGCAGCTTAGGCCCCCGGGGTCAAGAGACCCAGTACTTC.